This note documents a single T cell receptor (beta chain) sequence. This entry is derived from a study of T cell changes during pregnancy in multiple sclerosis. This CDR3 region has 19 residues. Trimming at V came to 1 base and at J to 4 bases, leaving 15 bases not matched to a gene. CDR1 and CDR2 from the germline V gene are SGHTS and YDEGEE. The assay was immunoSEQ multiplex PCR, and TCRdb's table has in-frame clones only and misses some. This table has fewer than 110,000 clones, more than 85% appearing once. The material was peripheral blood, obtained in the second trimester of pregnancy. This clonotype originated in a female donor with multiple sclerosis, enrolled in a pregnancy study. The chain links TRBV5-8 to TRBJ1-5; the match to TRBD1 covers 9 bases. CDR3 coding DNA: TGTGCCAGCAGCTTGAATCTCCGCCGGGCCGGGACAGGGAATCAGCCCCAGCATTTT. As protein: CASSLNLRRAGTGNQPQHF.